This is a list of T cell receptor beta chains from one sample in a study of Graves' ophthalmopathy and Graves' hyperthyroidism. TCRdb reprocessed the multiplex PCR reads with MiXCR, giving one entry per CDR3 protein. Of roughly 600,000 distinct CDR3 sequences in the sample, under 45% were seen once. Sequenced sample: peripheral blood or thyroid tissue (not recorded which). Receptor source: an adult man with Graves' hyperthyroidism. Each CDR3 is given with its conserved first and last residue. Each record gives: J gene, V gene, clone size, D gene, CDR3 protein, CDR3 DNA. The D gene is left open where the match is weak. The size entry is marked missing in some rows and otherwise reads once, few, many or a size class.

j_call: TRBJ2-2; v_call: TRBV12-3/TRBV12-4; clone_size: -; d_call: -; cdr3_aa: CASSRRGVNTGELFF; cdr3_nt: TGTGCCAGCAGCCGCCGCGGGGTGAACACCGGGGAGCTGTTTTTT
j_call: TRBJ2-7; v_call: TRBV2; clone_size: few; d_call: -; cdr3_aa: CASSEEGWSYEQYF; cdr3_nt: TGTGCCAGCAGTGAAGAGGGCTGGTCCTACGAGCAGTACTTC
j_call: TRBJ2-7; v_call: TRBV19; clone_size: many; d_call: TRBD1; cdr3_aa: CATRTGTGGRYEQYF; cdr3_nt: TGTGCCACTAGGACCGGGACAGGGGGGAGGTACGAGCAGTACTTC
j_call: TRBJ1-5; v_call: TRBV6-5; clone_size: many; d_call: -; cdr3_aa: CASRPHRSNQPQHF; cdr3_nt: TGTGCCAGCAGGCCCCACAGGAGCAATCAGCCCCAGCATTTT
j_call: TRBJ1-1; v_call: TRBV7-9; clone_size: -; d_call: -; cdr3_aa: CASSQEGGRITEAFF; cdr3_nt: TGTGCCAGCAGCCAAGAGGGGGGCAGGATCACTGAAGCTTTCTTT
j_call: TRBJ2-5; v_call: TRBV20-1; clone_size: many; d_call: TRBD2; cdr3_aa: CSAQREARETQYF; cdr3_nt: TGCAGTGCCCAGCGGGAGGCCAGGGAGACCCAGTACTTC
j_call: TRBJ2-5; v_call: TRBV7-9; clone_size: -; d_call: -; cdr3_aa: CASSSGPPETQYF; cdr3_nt: TGTGCCAGCAGCAGCGGACCCCCGGAGACCCAGTACTTC
j_call: TRBJ2-7; v_call: TRBV2; clone_size: -; d_call: -; cdr3_aa: CASSDREIISYEQYF; cdr3_nt: TGTGCCAGCAGTGACAGGGAAATCATCTCCTACGAGCAGTACTTC
j_call: TRBJ1-3; v_call: TRBV19; clone_size: few; d_call: -; cdr3_aa: CASSSGLRGNTIYF; cdr3_nt: TGTGCCAGTAGTTCGGGACTCCGTGGAAACACCATATATTTT
j_call: TRBJ2-7; v_call: TRBV25-1; clone_size: many; d_call: -; cdr3_aa: CASSDFRAEQYF; cdr3_nt: TGTGCCAGCAGTGACTTTAGGGCCGAGCAGTACTTC
j_call: TRBJ1-1; v_call: TRBV5-7; clone_size: -; d_call: -; cdr3_aa: CATSLPLKEASF; cdr3_nt: TGTGCCACCAGCCTACCGCTGAAGGAAGCTTCCTTT
j_call: TRBJ1-2; v_call: TRBV20-1; clone_size: -; d_call: TRBD1; cdr3_aa: CSARDYDRGLDGYTF; cdr3_nt: TGCAGTGCTAGAGACTACGACAGGGGGCTGGATGGCTACACCTTC
j_call: TRBJ1-1; v_call: TRBV5-1; clone_size: many; d_call: -; cdr3_aa: CASSFAGFTEAFF; cdr3_nt: TGCGCCAGCAGCTTCGCAGGGTTCACTGAAGCTTTCTTT
j_call: TRBJ2-5; v_call: TRBV28; clone_size: -; d_call: TRBD2; cdr3_aa: CASSEIAGGLGQETQYF; cdr3_nt: TGTGCCAGCAGCGAAATAGCGGGGGGGTTAGGGCAAGAGACCCAGTACTTC
j_call: TRBJ1-3; v_call: TRBV5-1; clone_size: many; d_call: -; cdr3_aa: CASSLQGHGNTIYF; cdr3_nt: TGCGCCAGCAGCTTGCAGGGTCACGGAAACACCATATATTTT
j_call: TRBJ1-4; v_call: TRBV20-1; clone_size: -; d_call: -; cdr3_aa: CSAREGSTNEKLFF; cdr3_nt: TGCAGTGCTAGAGAGGGCAGTACTAATGAAAAACTGTTTTTT